What follows describes a single T cell receptor (beta chain). The primer mix had 60 Vbeta and 13 Jbeta primers. Profiling relied on immunoSEQ multiplex PCR, and the TCRdb table lists in-frame clones only, not all of them. The table includes 150,000 or so clones, roughly 73% detected once. The data are from a study of cytomegalovirus exposure and HLA in healthy donors. In germline, CDR1 is MNHEY, CDR2 SVGAGI. This CDR3 contains 15 residues. The V segment lost 5 bases and the J segment 6 bases; nucleotides outside the gene matches: 9. The V call is TRBV6-5, the J call TRBJ1-2, with 10 positions matching TRBD1. Sequenced sample: PBMCs. The receptor comes from a woman under 30 in good health and CMV-seronegative. The CDR3 nucleotides read TGTGCCAGCAGTGGACAGGGGGGAGGGGGTCATGGCTACACCTTC. Translation: CASSGQGGGGHGYTF.